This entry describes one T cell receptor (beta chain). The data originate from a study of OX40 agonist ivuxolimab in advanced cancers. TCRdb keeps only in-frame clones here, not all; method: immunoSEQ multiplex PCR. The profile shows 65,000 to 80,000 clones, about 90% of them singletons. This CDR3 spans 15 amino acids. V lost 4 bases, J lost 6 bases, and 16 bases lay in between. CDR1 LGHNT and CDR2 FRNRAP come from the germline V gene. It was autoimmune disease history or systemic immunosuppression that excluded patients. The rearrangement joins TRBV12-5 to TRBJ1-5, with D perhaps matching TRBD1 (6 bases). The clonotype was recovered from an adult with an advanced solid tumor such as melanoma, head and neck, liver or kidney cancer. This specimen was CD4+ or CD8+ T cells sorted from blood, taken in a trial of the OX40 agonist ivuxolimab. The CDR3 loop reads CASGWGQALGQPQHF. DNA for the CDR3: TGTGCTAGTGGTTGGGGGCAGGCATTAGGTCAGCCCCAGCATTTT.